This TCR beta chain was identified during a study of blood T cell repertoires in COVID-19. The CDR3 consists of 15 residues. V lost 0 bases and J 1 base, leaving 9 bases between the germline ends. The V gene's germline CDR1 is SGHTA and CDR2 FQGNSA. Method: immunoSEQ multiplex PCR; TCRdb's copy keeps in-frame clones and lacks some. The sample lists 95,000 to 150,000 clones, under 80% occurring once. Sequencing was performed on peripheral blood. The sequence came from a man aged 65-85 years with acute or convalescent COVID-19. The chain recombines TRBV7-2 with TRBJ2-5, with D possibly TRBD2 on 7 matching bases. CDR3 amino acids: CASSLAGGLQETQYF. The CDR3, as DNA: TGTGCCAGCAGCTTAGCGGGGGGGCTCCAAGAGACCCAGTACTTC.